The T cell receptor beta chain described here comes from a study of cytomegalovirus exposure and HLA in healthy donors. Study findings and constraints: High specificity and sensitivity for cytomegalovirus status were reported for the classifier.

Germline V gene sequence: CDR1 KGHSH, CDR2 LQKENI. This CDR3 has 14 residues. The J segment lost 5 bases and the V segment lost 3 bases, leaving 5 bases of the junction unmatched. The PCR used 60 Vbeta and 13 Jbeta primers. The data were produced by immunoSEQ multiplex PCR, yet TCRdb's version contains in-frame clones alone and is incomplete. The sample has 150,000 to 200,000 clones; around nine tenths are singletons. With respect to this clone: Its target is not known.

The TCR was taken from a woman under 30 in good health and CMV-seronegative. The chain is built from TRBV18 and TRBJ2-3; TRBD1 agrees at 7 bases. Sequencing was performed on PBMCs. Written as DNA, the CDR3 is TGTGCCAGCTCACCCGACAGGGTGAGAGATACGCAGTATTTT. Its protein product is CASSPDRVRDTQYF.